This T cell receptor (beta chain) was obtained from a study of shared clonotypes between healthy human individuals. Original processing methods: Filtering differed because ImmunoSEQ produced junction-only sequences that carried no quality scores. Profiling relied on immunoSEQ multiplex PCR, and the TCRdb table lists in-frame clones only, not all of them. That table supplies the V and J calls and clone size; D and trimming were determined from the DNA. The data show hundreds of thousands of clones, around 97% seen once. This clone was seen a single time. Its matching antigen is unknown. V lost 8 bases, J lost 5 bases, and 13 bases lay in between. This CDR3 contains 12 residues. The germline V gene encodes CDR1 MNHNY and CDR2 SVGAGI (reference sequence). Study-wide findings and caveats: It was only blood that was sampled, and tissue repertoires likely differ.

V usage is TRBV6-6 and J usage is TRBJ2-7; no clear D. Sequenced input: naive CD4+ T cells sorted from blood. Subset meaning: CD45RA+ positively selected. The clonotype comes from a young woman in good health. The CDR3 reads CASSPTPHEQYF. For the CDR3, the DNA is TGTGCCAGCTCCCCCACTCCTCACGAGCAGTACTTC.